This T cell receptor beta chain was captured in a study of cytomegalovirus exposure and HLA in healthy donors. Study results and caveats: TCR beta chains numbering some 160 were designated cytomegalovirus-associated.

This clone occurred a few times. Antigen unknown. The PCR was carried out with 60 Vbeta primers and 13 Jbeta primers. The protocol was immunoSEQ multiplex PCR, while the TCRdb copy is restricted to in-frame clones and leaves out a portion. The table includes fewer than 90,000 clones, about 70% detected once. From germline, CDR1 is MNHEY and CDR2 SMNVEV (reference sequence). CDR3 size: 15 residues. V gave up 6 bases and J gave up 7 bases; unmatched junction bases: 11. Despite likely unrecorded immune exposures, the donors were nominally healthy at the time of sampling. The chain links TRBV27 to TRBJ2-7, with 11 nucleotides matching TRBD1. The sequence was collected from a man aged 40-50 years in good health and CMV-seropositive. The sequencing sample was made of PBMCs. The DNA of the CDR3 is TGTGCCAGCAGCCATACCGGGACAGGGGGGGAAGAGCAGTACTTC. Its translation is CASSHTGTGGEEQYF.